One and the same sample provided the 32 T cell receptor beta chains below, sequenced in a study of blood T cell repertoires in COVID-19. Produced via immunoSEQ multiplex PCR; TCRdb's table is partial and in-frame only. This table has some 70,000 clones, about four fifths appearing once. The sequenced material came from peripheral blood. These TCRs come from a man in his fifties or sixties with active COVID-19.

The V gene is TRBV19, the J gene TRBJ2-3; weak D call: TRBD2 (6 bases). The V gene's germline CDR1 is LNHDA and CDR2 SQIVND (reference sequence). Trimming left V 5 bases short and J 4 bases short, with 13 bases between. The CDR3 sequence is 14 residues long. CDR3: CASSFMTRADTQYF. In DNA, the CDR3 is TGTGCCAGTAGTTTCATGACTAGGGCAGATACGCAGTATTTT.

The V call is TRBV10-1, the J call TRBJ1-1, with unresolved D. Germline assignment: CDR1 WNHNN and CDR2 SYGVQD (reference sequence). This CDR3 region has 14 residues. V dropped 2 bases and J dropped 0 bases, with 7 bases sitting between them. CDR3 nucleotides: TGCGCCAGCAGTGAGGGCAGGATGAACACTGAAGCTTTCTTT. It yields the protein CASSEGRMNTEAFF.

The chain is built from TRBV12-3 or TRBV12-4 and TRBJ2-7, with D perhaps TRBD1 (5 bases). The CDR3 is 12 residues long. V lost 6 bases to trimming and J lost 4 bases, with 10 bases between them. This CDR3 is CASRLTAYEQYF. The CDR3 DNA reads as TGTGCCAGCAGGCTGACAGCTTACGAGCAGTACTTC.

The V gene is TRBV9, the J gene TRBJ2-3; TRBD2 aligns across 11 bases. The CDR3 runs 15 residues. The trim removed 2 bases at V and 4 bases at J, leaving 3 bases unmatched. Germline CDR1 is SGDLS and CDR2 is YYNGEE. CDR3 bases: TGTGCCAGCAGCGTGACTAGCGGGGAGTCAGATACGCAGTATTTT. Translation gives CASSVTSGESDTQYF. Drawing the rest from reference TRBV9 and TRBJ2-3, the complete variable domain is DSGVTQTPKHLITATGQRVTLRCSPRSGDLSVYWYQQSLDQGLQFLIQYYNGEERAKGNILERFSAQQFPDLHSELNLSSLELGDSALYFCASSVTSGESDTQYFGPGTRLTVL.

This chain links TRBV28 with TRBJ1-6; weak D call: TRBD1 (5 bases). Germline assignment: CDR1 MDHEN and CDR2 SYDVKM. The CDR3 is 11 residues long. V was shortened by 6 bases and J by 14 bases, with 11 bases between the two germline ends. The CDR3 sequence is CASSLGGSLHF. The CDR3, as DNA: TGTGCCAGCAGCCTCGGGGGGTCCCTCCACTTT.

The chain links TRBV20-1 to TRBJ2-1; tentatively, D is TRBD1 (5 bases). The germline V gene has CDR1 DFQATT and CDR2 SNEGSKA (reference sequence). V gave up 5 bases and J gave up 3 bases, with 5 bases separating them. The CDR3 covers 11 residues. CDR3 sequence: CSADSYNEQFF. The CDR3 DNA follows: TGCAGTGCTGACAGCTACAATGAGCAGTTCTTC.

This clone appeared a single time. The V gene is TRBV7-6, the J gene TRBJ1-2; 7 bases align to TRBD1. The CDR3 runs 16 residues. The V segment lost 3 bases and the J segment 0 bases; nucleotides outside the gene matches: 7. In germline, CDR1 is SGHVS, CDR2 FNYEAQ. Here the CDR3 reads CASSFATGIANYGYTF. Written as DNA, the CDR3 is TGTGCCAGCAGCTTCGCGACAGGGATAGCTAACTATGGCTACACCTTC.

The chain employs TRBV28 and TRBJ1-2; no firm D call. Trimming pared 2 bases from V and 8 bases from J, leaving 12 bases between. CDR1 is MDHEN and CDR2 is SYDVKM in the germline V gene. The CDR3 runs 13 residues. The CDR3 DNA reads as TGTGCCAGCAGTTTAAAGGCGGTGAGAGGCTACACCTTC. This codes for CASSLKAVRGYTF.

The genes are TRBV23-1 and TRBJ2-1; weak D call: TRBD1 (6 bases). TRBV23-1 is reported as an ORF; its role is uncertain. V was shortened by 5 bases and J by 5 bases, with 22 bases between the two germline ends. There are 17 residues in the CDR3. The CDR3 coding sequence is TGCGCCAGCAGTACCCCGGGACAACTCTTTCCTCACAATGAGCAGTTCTTC. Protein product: CASSTPGQLFPHNEQFF.

CDR3 protein: CASSRRGDQTADTQYF. The DNA for the CDR3 is TGTGCCAGCAGCCGACGAGGAGACCAGACGGCAGATACGCAGTATTTT. The J gene is TRBJ2-3, the V gene TRBV7-9; the D is unclear. CDR1 and CDR2 (germline): SEHNR, FQNEAQ (reference sequence). The CDR3 runs 16 residues. Between the trimmed V and J ends, which lost 5 bases and 4 bases, there was a span of 19 bases. Supplemented by reference TRBV7-9 and TRBJ2-3, the full variable domain reads DTGVSQNPRHKITKRGQNVTFRCDPISEHNRLYWYRQTLGQGPEFLTYFQNEAQLEKSRLLSDRFSAERPKGSFSTLEIQRTEQGDSAMYLCASSRRGDQTADTQYFGPGTRLTVL.

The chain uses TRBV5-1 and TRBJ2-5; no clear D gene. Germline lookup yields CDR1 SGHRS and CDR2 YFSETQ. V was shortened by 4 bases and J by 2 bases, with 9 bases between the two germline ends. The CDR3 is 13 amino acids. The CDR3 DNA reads TGCGCCAGCAGCCCCGACTCTCAAGAGACCCAGTACTTC. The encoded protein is CASSPDSQETQYF.

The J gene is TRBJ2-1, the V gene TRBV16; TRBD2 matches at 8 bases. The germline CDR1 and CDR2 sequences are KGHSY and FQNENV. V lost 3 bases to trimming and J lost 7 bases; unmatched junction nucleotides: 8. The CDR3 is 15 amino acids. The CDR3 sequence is CASSHRGGASNEQFF. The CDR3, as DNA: TGTGCCAGCAGCCATCGGGGGGGGGCGAGTAATGAGCAGTTCTTC.

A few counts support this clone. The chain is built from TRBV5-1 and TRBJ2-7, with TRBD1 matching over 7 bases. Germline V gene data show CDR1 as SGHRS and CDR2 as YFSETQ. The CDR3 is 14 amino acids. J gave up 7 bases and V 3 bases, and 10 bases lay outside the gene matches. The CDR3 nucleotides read TGCGCCAGCAGCTGGACAGGCCCCTACGAGGAGCAGTACTTC. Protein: CASSWTGPYEEQYF.

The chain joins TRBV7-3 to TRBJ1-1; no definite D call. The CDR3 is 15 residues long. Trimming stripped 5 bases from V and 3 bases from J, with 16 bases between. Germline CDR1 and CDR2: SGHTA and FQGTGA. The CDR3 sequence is CASSPGPGRHTEAFF. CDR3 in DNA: TGTGCCAGCAGCCCAGGCCCCGGGAGGCACACTGAAGCTTTCTTT.

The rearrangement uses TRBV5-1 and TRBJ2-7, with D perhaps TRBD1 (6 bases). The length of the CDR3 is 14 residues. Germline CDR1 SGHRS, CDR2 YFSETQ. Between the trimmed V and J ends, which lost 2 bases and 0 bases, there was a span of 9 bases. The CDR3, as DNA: TGCGCCAGCAGCTTTACAGGGCCCTCCTACGAGCAGTACTTC. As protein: CASSFTGPSYEQYF. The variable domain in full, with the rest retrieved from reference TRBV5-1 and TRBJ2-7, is KAGVTQTPRYLIKTRGQQVTLSCSPISGHRSVSWYQQTPGQGLQFLFEYFSETQRNKGNFPGRFSGRQFSNSRSEMNVSTLELGDSALYLCASSFTGPSYEQYFGPGTRLTVT.

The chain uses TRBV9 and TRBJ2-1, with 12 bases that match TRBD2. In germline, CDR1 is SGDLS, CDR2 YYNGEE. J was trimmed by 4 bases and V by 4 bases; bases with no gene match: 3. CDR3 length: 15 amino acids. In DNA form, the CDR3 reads TGTGCCAGCAGCTACCTAGCGGGAGGGTACAATGAGCAGTTCTTC. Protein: CASSYLAGGYNEQFF.

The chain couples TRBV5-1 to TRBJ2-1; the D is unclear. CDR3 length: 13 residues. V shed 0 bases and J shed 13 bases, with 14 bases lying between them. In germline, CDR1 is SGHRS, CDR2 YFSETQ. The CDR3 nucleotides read TGCGCCAGCAGCTTGGTCCGTATGCGCGGTCAGTTCTTC. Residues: CASSLVRMRGQFF.

This chain's CDR3 is CASSRTPSGLGETQYF. DNA for the CDR3: TGTGCCAGCAGTAGGACGCCCAGCGGGCTCGGAGAGACCCAGTACTTC. The V gene is TRBV6-6, the J gene TRBJ2-5, with D tentatively TRBD2 (6 bases). The CDR3 covers 16 residues. V shed 5 bases and J shed 4 bases, with 20 bases lying between them. Germline CDR1 is MNHNY and CDR2 is SVGAGI (reference sequence).

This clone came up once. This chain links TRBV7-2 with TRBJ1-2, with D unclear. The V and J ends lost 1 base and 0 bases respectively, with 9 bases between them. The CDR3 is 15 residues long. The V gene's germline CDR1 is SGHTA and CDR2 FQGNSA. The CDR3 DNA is TGTGCCAGCAGCTTAGTACAGATTTCTAACTATGGCTACACCTTC. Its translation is CASSLVQISNYGYTF.

CDR3 amino acids: CASSLLRAGGTSYEQYF. The CDR3 nucleotides are TGTGCCAGCAGTTTACTACGCGCGGGAGGGACCTCCTACGAGCAGTACTTC. The chain couples TRBV27 to TRBJ2-7; 9 nucleotides line up with TRBD2. V was pared by 2 bases and J by 0 bases, with 8 bases of the junction left unmatched. Germline-derived CDR1 and CDR2 are MNHEY and SMNVEV (reference sequence). The CDR3 consists of 17 residues.

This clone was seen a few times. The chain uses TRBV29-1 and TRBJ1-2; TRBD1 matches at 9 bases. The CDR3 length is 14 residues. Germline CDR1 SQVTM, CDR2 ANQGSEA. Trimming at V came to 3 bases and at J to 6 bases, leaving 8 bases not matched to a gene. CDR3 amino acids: CSVERTGGRDGYTF. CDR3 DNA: TGCAGCGTTGAGCGAACAGGGGGCAGGGATGGCTACACCTTC.

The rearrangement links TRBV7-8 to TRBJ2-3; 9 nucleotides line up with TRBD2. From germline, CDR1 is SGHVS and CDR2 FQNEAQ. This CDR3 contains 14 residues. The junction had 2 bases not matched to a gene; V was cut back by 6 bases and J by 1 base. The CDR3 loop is CASRRGGGTDTQYF. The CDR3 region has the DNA TGTGCCAGCAGGCGGGGGGGCGGCACAGATACGCAGTATTTT.

The CDR3 nucleotides read TGTGCCAGCAGTTTCAGACAGAGGTTAATCAGCGCTGAAGCTTTCTTT. Protein sequence: CASSFRQRLISAEAFF. The V and J genes are TRBV28 and TRBJ1-1; D possibly corresponds to TRBD1 (5 bases). The germline CDR1 and CDR2 sequences are MDHEN and SYDVKM. Trimming took 3 bases from V and 6 from J, leaving 20 bases between them. The CDR3 runs to 16 residues. The whole variable domain, filled in from reference TRBV28 and TRBJ1-1, reads DVKVTQSSRYLVKRTGEKVFLECVQDMDHENMFWYRQDPGLGLRLIYFSYDVKMKEKGDIPEGYSVSREKKERFSLILESASTNQTSMYLCASSFRQRLISAEAFFGQGTRLTVV.

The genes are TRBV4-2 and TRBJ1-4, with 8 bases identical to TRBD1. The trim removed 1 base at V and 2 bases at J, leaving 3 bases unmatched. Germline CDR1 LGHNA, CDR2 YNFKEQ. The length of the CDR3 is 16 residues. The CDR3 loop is CASSQGQGNTNEKLFF. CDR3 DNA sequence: TGTGCCAGCAGCCAAGGACAGGGGAACACTAATGAAAAACTGTTTTTT.

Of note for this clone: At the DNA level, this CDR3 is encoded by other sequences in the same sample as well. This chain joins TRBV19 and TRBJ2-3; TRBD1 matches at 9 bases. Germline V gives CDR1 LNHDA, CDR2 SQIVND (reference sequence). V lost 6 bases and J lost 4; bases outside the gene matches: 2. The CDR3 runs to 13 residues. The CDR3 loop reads CASRTGGADTQYF. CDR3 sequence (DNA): TGTGCCAGTAGGACAGGGGGGGCAGATACGCAGTATTTT.

CDR3 in amino acids: CASIHPNEQFF. CDR3 coding DNA: TGTGCCAGCATTCATCCCAATGAGCAGTTCTTC. The chain employs TRBV27 and TRBJ2-1; D gene ambiguous. The V gene's germline CDR1 is MNHEY and CDR2 SMNVEV (reference sequence). The CDR3 runs to 11 residues. Deletions cut 7 bases from V and 6 bases from J, with 7 bases between.

The CDR3 here is CASKGTGADTQYF. The CDR3 DNA is TGTGCCAGTAAAGGGACAGGGGCAGATACGCAGTATTTT. The chain employs TRBV19 and TRBJ2-3; 10 bases map to TRBD1. Germline-derived CDR1 and CDR2 are LNHDA and SQIVND (reference sequence). This CDR3 has 13 residues. V was pared by 7 bases and J by 4 bases, with 2 bases of the junction left unmatched.

The CDR3 reads CASSRRGMNEKLFF. CDR3 coding DNA: TGTGCCAGCAGCCGCAGGGGAATGAATGAAAAACTGTTTTTT. The chain employs TRBV6-5 and TRBJ1-4; TRBD1 might be the D (6 bases). Germline values: CDR1 MNHEY, CDR2 SVGAGI. The V and J ends lost 6 bases and 5 bases respectively, with 13 bases between them. The length of the CDR3 is 14 residues.

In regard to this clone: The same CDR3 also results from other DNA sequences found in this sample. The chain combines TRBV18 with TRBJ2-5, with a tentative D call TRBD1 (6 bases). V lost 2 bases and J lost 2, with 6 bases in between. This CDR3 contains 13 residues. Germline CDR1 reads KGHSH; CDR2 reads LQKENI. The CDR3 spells CASSPDRQETQYF. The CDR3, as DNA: TGTGCCAGCTCACCAGACAGGCAAGAGACCCAGTACTTC. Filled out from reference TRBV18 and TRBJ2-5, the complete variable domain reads NAGVMQNPRHLVRRRGQEARLRCSPMKGHSHVYWYRQLPEEGLKFMVYLQKENIIDESGMPKERFSAEFPKEGPSILRIQQVVRGDSAAYFCASSPDRQETQYFGPGTRLLVL.

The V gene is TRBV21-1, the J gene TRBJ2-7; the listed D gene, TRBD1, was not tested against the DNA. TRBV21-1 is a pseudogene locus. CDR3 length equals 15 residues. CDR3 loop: CASSKVGQGFHEQYF. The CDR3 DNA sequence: TGTGCCAGCAGCAAAGTGGGACAGGGTTTCCACGAGCAGTACTTC.

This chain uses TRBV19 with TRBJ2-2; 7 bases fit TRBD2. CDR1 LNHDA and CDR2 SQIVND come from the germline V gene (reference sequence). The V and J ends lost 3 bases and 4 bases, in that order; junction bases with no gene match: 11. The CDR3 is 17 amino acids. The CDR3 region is CASSIQGGRTPTGELFF. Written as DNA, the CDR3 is TGTGCCAGTAGTATTCAGGGCGGGAGAACCCCCACCGGGGAGCTGTTTTTT.

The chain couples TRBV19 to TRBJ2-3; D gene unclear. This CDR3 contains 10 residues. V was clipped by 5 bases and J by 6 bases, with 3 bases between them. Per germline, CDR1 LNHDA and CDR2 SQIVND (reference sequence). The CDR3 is CASSEDTQYF. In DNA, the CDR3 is TGTGCCAGTAGTGAGGATACGCAGTATTTT.